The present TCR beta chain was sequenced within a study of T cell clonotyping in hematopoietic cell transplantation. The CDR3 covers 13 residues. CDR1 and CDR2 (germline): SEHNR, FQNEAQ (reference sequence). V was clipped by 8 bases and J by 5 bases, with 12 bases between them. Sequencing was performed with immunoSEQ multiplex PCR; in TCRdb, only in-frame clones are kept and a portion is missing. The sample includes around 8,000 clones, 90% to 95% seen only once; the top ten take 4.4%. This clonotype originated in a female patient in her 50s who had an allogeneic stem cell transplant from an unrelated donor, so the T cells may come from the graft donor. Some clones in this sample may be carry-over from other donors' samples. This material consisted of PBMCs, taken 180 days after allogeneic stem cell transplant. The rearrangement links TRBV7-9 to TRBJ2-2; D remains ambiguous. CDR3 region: CASYEENTGELFF. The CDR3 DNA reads TGTGCCAGCTACGAGGAGAATACCGGGGAGCTGTTTTTT. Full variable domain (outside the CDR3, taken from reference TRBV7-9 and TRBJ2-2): DTGVSQNPRHKITKRGQNVTFRCDPISEHNRLYWYRQTLGQGPEFLTYFQNEAQLEKSRLLSDRFSAERPKGSFSTLEIQRTEQGDSAMYLCASYEENTGELFFGEGSRLTVL.